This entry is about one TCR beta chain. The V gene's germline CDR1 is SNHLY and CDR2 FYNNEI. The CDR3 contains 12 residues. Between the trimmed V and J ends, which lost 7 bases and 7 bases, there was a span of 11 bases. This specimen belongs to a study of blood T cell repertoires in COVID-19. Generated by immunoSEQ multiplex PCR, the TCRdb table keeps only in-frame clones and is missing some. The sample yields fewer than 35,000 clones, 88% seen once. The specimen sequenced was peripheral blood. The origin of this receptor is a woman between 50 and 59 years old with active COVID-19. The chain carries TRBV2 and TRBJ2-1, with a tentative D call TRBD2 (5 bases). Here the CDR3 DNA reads TGTGCCAGCACCCGGACTTCTAATGAGCAGTTCTTC. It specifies CASTRTSNEQFF.